The next 10 T cell receptor beta chains were all read from a single sample in a study of control samples from healthy donors and cancer patients. Libraries were prepared by immunoSEQ multiplex PCR; TCRdb keeps only in-frame clonotypes and omits some of them. The sample lists about 61,000 clones, 85% to 90% seen once, with over 5% in the top ten. The sequenced sample was PBMCs. These receptors were obtained from a man aged 60 to 75 with colorectal cancer.

The chain combines TRBV7-2 with TRBJ2-3; 10 positions match TRBD2. The germline V gene encodes CDR1 SGHTA and CDR2 FQGNSA. V lost 2 bases, J lost 2 bases, and 10 bases stayed unmatched. The CDR3 sequence is 18 residues long. The chain's CDR3 is CASSLLRLSGGATDTQYF. CDR3 coding DNA: TGTGCCAGCAGCTTACTTCGATTAAGCGGGGGGGCCACAGATACGCAGTATTTT.

The rearrangement joins TRBV7-2 to TRBJ1-2, with D possibly TRBD1 on 6 matching bases. The germline V gene encodes CDR1 SGHTA and CDR2 FQGNSA. Trimming took 5 bases from V and 4 from J, leaving 14 bases between them. The CDR3 is 14 residues long. The CDR3 nucleotides are TGTGCCAGCAGCCCGGTGACAGGATTCTATGGCTACACCTTC. This sequence encodes CASSPVTGFYGYTF.

The chain recombines TRBV12-5 with TRBJ1-4, with TRBD1 as a possible D gene (6 bases). The germline V gene has CDR1 LGHNT and CDR2 FRNRAP. The length of the CDR3 is 16 residues. The V and J ends lost 1 base and 4 bases respectively, with 13 bases between them. The CDR3 DNA sequence: TGTGCTAGTGGTTTGGAGAGGGGGACGGGTAATGAAAAACTGTTTTTT. It is translated as CASGLERGTGNEKLFF.

CDR3 protein: CSVANRGDYGYTF. The DNA for the CDR3 is TGCAGCGTTGCTAACAGAGGGGATTATGGCTACACCTTC. This sequence joins TRBV29-1 and TRBJ1-2; D perhaps matches TRBD1 (5 bases). Germline CDR1 SQVTM, CDR2 ANQGSEA. Trimming shortened V by 4 bases and J by 5 bases, and 14 bases separated the two germline ends. CDR3 length equals 13 residues.

This clone was seen only a few times. The V gene is TRBV9, the J gene TRBJ1-6; tentatively, D is TRBD1 (5 bases). Trimming removed 4 bases at V and 7 bases at J, with 12 bases between. Germline CDR1 is SGDLS and CDR2 is YYNGEE. The length of the CDR3 is 14 residues. CDR3 protein: CASSSDSLNSPLHF. As DNA, the CDR3 is TGTGCCAGCAGCTCAGACAGCCTCAATTCACCCCTCCACTTT.

The gene calls are TRBV6-6 and TRBJ1-3, with D unresolved. The CDR3 extends over 11 amino acids. The V end was cut by 6 bases, the J end by 9 bases, with 9 bases between. In germline, CDR1 is MNHNY, CDR2 SVGAGI (reference sequence). The CDR3 spells CASSPKVTIYF. The CDR3, as DNA: TGTGCCAGCAGCCCCAAGGTCACCATATATTTT.

This chain joins TRBV7-2 and TRBJ2-7; D possibly corresponds to TRBD2 (5 bases). The V gene's germline CDR1 is SGHTA and CDR2 FQGNSA. The V end lost 2 bases, the J end lost 3 bases, and 11 bases lay between the germline ends. CDR3 length: 14 amino acids. CDR3 DNA sequence: TGTGCCAGCAGCTTACGGGAACAGAACTACGAGCAGTACTTC. This codes for CASSLREQNYEQYF.

This clone was picked up one time. The J gene is TRBJ2-5, the V gene TRBV5-6, with D unclear. The ends were cut back, 4 bases at V and 4 bases at J, with 20 bases in the middle. Germline V gene data show CDR1 as SGHDT and CDR2 as YYEEEE. The CDR3 totals 16 residues. The DNA for the CDR3 is TGTGCCAGCAGCCCCGGTAGGGCCCTAAAAGGAGAGACCCAGTACTTC. It codes for CASSPGRALKGETQYF.

The V call is TRBV10-2, the J call TRBJ2-3, with 11 bases lining up with TRBD2. CDR3 length: 15 amino acids. V lost 8 bases to trimming and J lost 5 bases; unmatched junction nucleotides: 9. Germline CDR1 is WSHSY and CDR2 is SAAADI. Here the CDR3 reads CASGVAGGPVDTQYF. The CDR3 DNA reads TGCGCCAGCGGGGTAGCGGGGGGGCCGGTAGATACGCAGTATTTT.

V is TRBV27 and J is TRBJ2-1, with D perhaps TRBD1 or TRBD2 (7 bases each). Trimming took off 8 bases at V and 4 bases at J, with 15 bases between the two ends. The CDR3 contains 14 residues. Germline loops: CDR1 MNHEY, CDR2 SMNVEV (reference sequence). CDR3: CASRARGGYNEQFF. The DNA of the CDR3 is TGTGCCAGCCGGGCCAGGGGGGGATACAATGAGCAGTTCTTC.